One and the same sample provided the 32 T cell receptor beta chains below, sequenced in a study of T cells after yellow fever vaccination. TCRdb passed the 5' RACE reads through MiXCR, listing each CDR3 protein once. The sample contains under 250,000 distinct CDR3 sequences, 6.9% of which appear only once. The sample here was CD4+ T cells sorted from PBMCs, taken 15 days after the yellow fever booster vaccination. The source of these receptors is a man younger than 45 who received the YFV17D yellow fever vaccine.

In this sample, this clonotype turned up a few times. The genes are TRBV18 and TRBJ2-3; D uncertain. Germline V gene data show CDR1 as KGHSH and CDR2 as LQKENI. Trimming took off 3 bases at V and 11 bases at J, with 15 bases between the two ends. This CDR3 region has 13 residues. CDR3 in amino acids: CASSPPGGTGQYF. The CDR3 bases are TGTGCCAGCTCACCCCCCGGTGGAACGGGGCAGTATTTT.

V and J are TRBV7-9 and TRBJ2-3; 9 nucleotides agree with TRBD2. This CDR3 comprises 16 residues. V was pared by 5 bases and J by 0 bases, with 6 bases of the junction left unmatched. Germline V CDR1 and CDR2: SEHNR, FQNEAQ (reference sequence). Written as DNA, the CDR3 is TGTGCCAGCAGCCCCCGACTAGCGGAAAGCACAGATACGCAGTATTTT. Its protein product is CASSPRLAESTDTQYF.

The chain is built from TRBV19 and TRBJ2-7, with D uncertain. Germline CDR1 and CDR2: LNHDA and SQIVND (reference sequence). V dropped 6 bases and J dropped 3 bases, with 12 bases sitting between them. This CDR3 region has 13 residues. CDR3 loop: CASSYGPGYEQYF. The CDR3 DNA reads TGTGCCAGTAGCTACGGGCCCGGCTACGAGCAGTACTTC.

The rearrangement joins TRBV29-1 to TRBJ2-7; D gene ambiguous. Germline values: CDR1 SQVTM, CDR2 ANQGSEA. Trimming cost V 7 bases and J 4 bases, with 17 bases left between them. The length of the CDR3 is 13 residues. The CDR3 region is CSALLADLYEQYF. The CDR3 DNA is TGCAGCGCGCTATTAGCAGATTTATACGAGCAGTACTTC.

This clonotype has only a few counts. This rearrangement joins TRBV3-1 to TRBJ2-1; 7 positions agree with TRBD2. Trimming removed 0 bases from V and 4 bases from J; junction bases left unmatched: 9. The CDR3 contains 17 residues. Germline CDR1 reads LGHDT; CDR2 reads YNNKEL (reference sequence). DNA of the CDR3: TGTGCCAGCAGCCAAGAGGGGAGCGGGGCGGGTTACAATGAGCAGTTCTTC. Translated: CASSQEGSGAGYNEQFF.

The CDR3 spells CASSSREGGSGANVLTF. Written as DNA, the CDR3 is TGCGCCAGCAGCTCCCGGGAGGGGGGCTCTGGGGCCAACGTCCTGACTTTC. The V call is TRBV5-1, the J call TRBJ2-6, with 8 bases aligning to TRBD2. This CDR3 is built from 17 residues. Unmatched junction bases numbered 5, after V lost 3 bases and J lost 0 bases. Germline V gene data show CDR1 as SGHRS and CDR2 as YFSETQ.

There are many counts of this clonotype. The rearrangement joins TRBV12-3 or TRBV12-4 to TRBJ1-1; no clear D gene. The CDR3 sequence is 11 residues long. Trimming took 1 base from V and 11 from J, leaving 8 bases between them. This CDR3 is CASSLGVIAFF. The CDR3 DNA is TGTGCCAGCAGTTTAGGGGTGATCGCTTTCTTT.

Worth noting for this clonotype: The junction does not match germline at one end; this may be a read error. V gene TRBV5-6 combines with J gene TRBJ2-1; tentatively, D is TRBD2 (5 bases). The CDR3 has 14 amino acids. CDR1 and CDR2 (germline): SGHDT, YYEEEE. CDR3 loop: CAISSGIRDNEQFF. CDR3 nucleotide sequence: TGTGCCATCAGCTCCGGGATTAGGGACAATGAGCAGTTCTTC.

This clonotype was seen ten or more times. V and J are TRBV12-3 or TRBV12-4 and TRBJ1-5; 10 nucleotides line up with TRBD1. V shed 5 bases, J shed 3 bases, and the junction held 7 bases outside the gene matches. The CDR3 extends over 16 amino acids. The CDR3 DNA reads as TGTGCCAGCAGTCCCCGGGACAGGGGCTCCAATCAGCCCCAGCATTTT. As protein: CASSPRDRGSNQPQHF.

This clonotype was counted a few times. This chain links TRBV20-1 with TRBJ2-3, with D perhaps TRBD1 (6 bases). The V and J ends lost 3 bases and 0 bases respectively, with 10 bases between them. The CDR3 has 14 amino acids. Looked up from germline, CDR1 is DFQATT and CDR2 is SNEGSKA (reference sequence). CDR3 in amino acids: CSASRDTSTDTQYF. CDR3 nucleotides: TGCAGTGCTAGCCGGGACACAAGCACAGATACGCAGTATTTT.

This chain connects TRBV4-1 to TRBJ2-7; 9 nucleotides align to TRBD2. This CDR3 region has 15 residues. Germline V gene data show CDR1 as MGHRA and CDR2 as YSYEKL. J was trimmed by 2 bases and V by 1 base; bases with no gene match: 3. This CDR3 reads CASSQGRTSAYEQYF. DNA for the CDR3: TGCGCCAGCAGCCAAGGGCGGACTAGCGCCTACGAGCAGTACTTC.

This clonotype was detected a few times. The genes are TRBV19 and TRBJ1-1; unclear D gene. Germline assignment: CDR1 LNHDA and CDR2 SQIVND (reference sequence). The length of the CDR3 is 15 residues. Trimming pared 2 bases from V and 7 bases from J, leaving 17 bases between. CDR3 loop: CASSITKVQPREAFF. The CDR3 DNA sequence: TGTGCCAGTAGTATAACGAAGGTTCAGCCCCGTGAAGCTTTCTTT.

This clonotype occurred a few times. The chain recombines TRBV20-1 with TRBJ1-3; D possibly corresponds to TRBD1 (5 bases). The CDR3 is 19 residues long. Looked up from germline, CDR1 is DFQATT and CDR2 is SNEGSKA (reference sequence). The V gene lost 0 bases and the J gene lost 4 bases, with 25 bases spanning the gap. CDR3 region: CSARDLFGAVGGSGNTIYF. The CDR3 bases are TGCAGTGCTAGAGATCTCTTCGGCGCTGTGGGGGGGAGCGGAAACACCATATATTTT.

This clonotype was detected only a few times. This rearrangement joins TRBV7-6 to TRBJ2-5; TRBD1 aligns across 7 bases. This CDR3 spans 15 amino acids. After removal of 2 bases from V and 2 bases from J, the junction contained 5 bases not matched to a gene. The germline V gene has CDR1 SGHVS and CDR2 FNYEAQ. The CDR3 DNA reads as TGTGCCAGCAGCTTATACCGGGACAGACAAGAGACCCAGTACTTC. Protein product: CASSLYRDRQETQYF.

This clonotype was detected only a few times. V usage is TRBV12-3 or TRBV12-4 and J usage is TRBJ2-4; 7 bases match TRBD2. With 2 bases clipped from V and 1 base from J, the junction kept 8 bases outside the gene matches. The CDR3 totals 17 residues. The CDR3 sequence is CASSLLREPLAKNIQYF. CDR3 in DNA: TGTGCCAGCAGTTTACTGCGGGAGCCCTTGGCCAAAAACATTCAGTACTTC.

This clonotype has a count of ten or more. The chain has TRBV7-2 and TRBJ2-3; 8 bases line up with TRBD2. The CDR3 runs 14 residues. J gave up 4 bases and V 5 bases, and 5 bases lay outside the gene matches. Germline loops: CDR1 SGHTA, CDR2 FQGNSA. The CDR3 DNA sequence: TGTGCCAGCAGCCTCGGACTAGCTGCAGATACGCAGTATTTT. This translates into CASSLGLAADTQYF.

The V gene is TRBV20-1, the J gene TRBJ2-1; D remains ambiguous. Germline lookup yields CDR1 DFQATT and CDR2 SNEGSKA (reference sequence). V lost 6 bases to trimming and J lost 0 bases, with 15 bases between them. The CDR3 has 15 amino acids. CDR3 loop: CSAGSGASSYNEQFF. The CDR3 bases are TGCAGTGCCGGCTCTGGCGCAAGCTCCTACAATGAGCAGTTCTTC.

The chain has TRBV20-1 and TRBJ2-5; 10 positions agree with TRBD1. The CDR3 consists of 15 residues. Germline CDR1 is DFQATT and CDR2 is SNEGSKA (reference sequence). Unmatched junction bases numbered 7, after V lost 1 base and J lost 5 bases. CDR3 sequence (DNA): TGCAGTGCTAGAGTTCCGGGACAGGGGCAGGAGACCCAGTACTTC. Protein sequence: CSARVPGQGQETQYF.

The chain employs TRBV5-4 and TRBJ1-1; D is undetermined. This CDR3 spans 14 amino acids. The germline V gene encodes CDR1 SGHNT and CDR2 YYREEE (reference sequence). Trimming left V 3 bases short and J 5 bases short, with 14 bases between. DNA for the CDR3: TGTGCCAGCAGCTCGCCCGGTCGTAGGACTGAAGCTTTCTTT. This encodes CASSSPGRRTEAFF.

This clonotype was seen only a few times. This chain joins TRBV20-1 and TRBJ2-3; TRBD1 or TRBD2 may be the D gene (5 bases each). The ends were cut back, 7 bases at V and 4 bases at J, with 9 bases in the middle. The germline V gene has CDR1 DFQATT and CDR2 SNEGSKA (reference sequence). The CDR3 length is 11 residues. CDR3 region: CSERGADTQYF. Written as DNA, the CDR3 is TGCAGTGAGAGGGGAGCAGATACGCAGTATTTT.

This clonotype has ten or more counts. The chain uses TRBV5-1 and TRBJ2-2, with no clear D. Germline CDR1 SGHRS, CDR2 YFSETQ. The V end lost 0 bases, the J end lost 3 bases, and 6 bases lay between the germline ends. This CDR3 spans 14 amino acids. As DNA, the CDR3 is TGCGCCAGCAGCTTGGTGGCGTACACCGGGGAGCTGTTTTTT. Protein: CASSLVAYTGELFF.

This clonotype was seen repeatedly, ten times or more. This sequence joins TRBV29-1 and TRBJ2-1; no definite D call. Trimming took off 6 bases at V and 0 bases at J, with 9 bases between the two ends. Germline lookup yields CDR1 SQVTM and CDR2 ANQGSEA. The CDR3 contains 13 residues. The CDR3 sequence: CSVGKSSYNEQFF. CDR3 in DNA: TGCAGCGTGGGTAAAAGCTCCTACAATGAGCAGTTCTTC.

The gene calls are TRBV7-2 and TRBJ2-1, with D hard to call. The germline V and J ends were trimmed by 5 bases and 15 bases, with 17 bases remaining between them. Germline values: CDR1 SGHTA, CDR2 FQGNSA. This CDR3 contains 12 residues. The CDR3 DNA is TGTGCCAGCAGCCTACCCTTACAGACTGTGTTCTTC. Its translation: CASSLPLQTVFF.

This clonotype showed up many times. The chain combines TRBV1 with TRBJ2-1; the table's D call TRBD1 went unverified against the DNA. TRBV1 counts as a pseudogene. The CDR3 has 17 amino acids. CDR3 residues: CTSSQDRGTGRVYEQFF. Here the CDR3 DNA reads TGCACCAGCAGCCAAGATAGGGGGACAGGGAGGGTCTATGAGCAGTTCTTC.

Ten or more counts support this clonotype. V gene TRBV11-3 combines with J gene TRBJ2-1; 7 bases are a match to TRBD2. The CDR3 spans 15 residues. The germline V gene has CDR1 SGHNT and CDR2 YENEEA. Trimming cost V 5 bases and J 9 bases; bases outside gene matches: 13. The CDR3 DNA follows: TGTGCCAGCAGCGACTCTGGCGGGAGTAGGAGTGAGCAGTTCTTC. Translating gives CASSDSGGSRSEQFF.

This clonotype was found many times. The chain employs TRBV28 and TRBJ1-2; D gene uncertain. V gave up 3 bases and J gave up 7 bases, with 12 bases separating them. Germline V gives CDR1 MDHEN, CDR2 SYDVKM. The CDR3 is 13 residues long. For the CDR3, the DNA is TGTGCCAGCAGTTTGGCGTCAGCAGCTGGCTACACCTTC. It specifies CASSLASAAGYTF.

This clonotype has just a few counts. The V gene is TRBV10-3, the J gene TRBJ2-3; tentative D call: TRBD1 (5 bases). V was pared by 5 bases and J by 2 bases, with 8 bases between. Per germline, CDR1 ENHRY and CDR2 SYGVKD. CDR3 length: 13 amino acids. Written as DNA, the CDR3 is TGTGCCATCAGTATGGGGCCCACAGATACGCAGTATTTT. As protein: CAISMGPTDTQYF.

This clonotype appeared many times. This chain links TRBV7-2 with TRBJ2-4, with a possible D match to TRBD1 (7 bases). The CDR3 is 14 residues long. CDR1 and CDR2 (germline): SGHTA, FQGNSA. The V end lost 4 bases, the J end lost 5 bases, and 12 bases lay between the germline ends. The CDR3 reads CASSWRGQQNIQYF. The CDR3, as DNA: TGTGCCAGCAGCTGGAGGGGGCAGCAAAACATTCAGTACTTC.

The chain couples TRBV7-2 to TRBJ1-4; the match to TRBD1 covers 7 bases. This CDR3 region has 14 residues. Trimming took 3 bases from V and 6 from J; bases not matched to a gene: 4. Per germline, CDR1 SGHTA and CDR2 FQGNSA. The CDR3 DNA reads as TGTGCCAGCAGCTTCAGGGGGAAGGATGAAAAACTGTTTTTT. Translating gives CASSFRGKDEKLFF.

On this clonotype itself: The junction does not match germline at one end; this may be a read error. The chain combines TRBV5-1 with TRBJ2-1; tentatively, D is TRBD1 or TRBD2 (7 bases each). The CDR3 loop spans 16 amino acids. Per germline, CDR1 SGHRS and CDR2 YFSETQ. CDR3 sequence: CARSFDPGGEDNEQFF. The CDR3 bases are TGCGCCCGCAGCTTCGATCCAGGGGGGGAGGACAATGAGCAGTTCTTC.

This clonotype was seen only a few times. The V call is TRBV18, the J call TRBJ1-1; no reliable D call. The V gene lost 1 base and the J gene lost 0 bases, with 9 bases spanning the gap. Germline V lookup: CDR1 KGHSH, CDR2 LQKENI. This CDR3 has 15 amino acids. The CDR3 protein is CASSPRTNLNTEAFF. The CDR3 coding sequence is TGTGCCAGCTCACCACGAACAAATCTGAACACTGAAGCTTTCTTT.

This clonotype was counted many times. The chain is built from TRBV20-1 and TRBJ2-3, with a tentative D call TRBD2 (6 bases). CDR3 length equals 16 residues. Trimming removed 7 bases at V and 2 bases at J, with 22 bases between. Germline V CDR1 and CDR2: DFQATT, SNEGSKA (reference sequence). CDR3 region: CSGVGSGDSNTDTQYF. CDR3 bases: TGCAGTGGAGTAGGTTCGGGGGATTCTAACACAGATACGCAGTATTTT.